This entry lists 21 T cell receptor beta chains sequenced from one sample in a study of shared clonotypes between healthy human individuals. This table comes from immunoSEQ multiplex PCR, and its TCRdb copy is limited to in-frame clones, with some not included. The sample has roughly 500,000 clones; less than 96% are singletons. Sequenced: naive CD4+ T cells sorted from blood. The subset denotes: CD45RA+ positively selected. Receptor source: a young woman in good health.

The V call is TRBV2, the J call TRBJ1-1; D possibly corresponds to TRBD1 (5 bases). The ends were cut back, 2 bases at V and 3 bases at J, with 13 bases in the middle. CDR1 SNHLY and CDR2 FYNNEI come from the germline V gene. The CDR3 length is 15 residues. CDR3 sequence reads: CASSEPGDRDTEAFF. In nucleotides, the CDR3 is TGTGCCAGCAGTGAACCCGGGGACCGGGACACTGAAGCTTTCTTT.

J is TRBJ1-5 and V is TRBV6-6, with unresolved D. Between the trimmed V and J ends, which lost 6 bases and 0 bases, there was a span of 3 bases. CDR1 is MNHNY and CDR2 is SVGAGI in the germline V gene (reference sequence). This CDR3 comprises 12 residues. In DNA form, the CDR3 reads TGTGCCAGCAGGAGTAGCAATCAGCCCCAGCATTTT. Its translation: CASRSSNQPQHF.

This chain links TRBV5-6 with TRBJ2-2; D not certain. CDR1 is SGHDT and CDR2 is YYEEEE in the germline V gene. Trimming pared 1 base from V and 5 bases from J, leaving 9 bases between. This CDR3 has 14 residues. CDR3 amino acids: CASSLIGRTGELFF. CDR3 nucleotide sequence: TGTGCCAGCAGCTTGATAGGGCGGACCGGGGAGCTGTTTTTT.

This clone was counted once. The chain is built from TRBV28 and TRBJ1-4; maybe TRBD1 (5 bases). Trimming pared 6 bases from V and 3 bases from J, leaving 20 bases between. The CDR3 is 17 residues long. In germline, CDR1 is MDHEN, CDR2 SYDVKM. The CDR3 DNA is TGTGCCAGCAGCCGATCGGGGGTCCCTTCGGCTAATGAAAAACTGTTTTTT. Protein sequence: CASSRSGVPSANEKLFF.

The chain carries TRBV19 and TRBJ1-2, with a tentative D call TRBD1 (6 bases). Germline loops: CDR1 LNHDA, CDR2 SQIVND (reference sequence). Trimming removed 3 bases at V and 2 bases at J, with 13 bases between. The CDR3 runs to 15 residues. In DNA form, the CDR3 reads TGTGCCAGTAGTATTTTTGGCAGGGGCAACTATGGCTACACCTTC. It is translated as CASSIFGRGNYGYTF.

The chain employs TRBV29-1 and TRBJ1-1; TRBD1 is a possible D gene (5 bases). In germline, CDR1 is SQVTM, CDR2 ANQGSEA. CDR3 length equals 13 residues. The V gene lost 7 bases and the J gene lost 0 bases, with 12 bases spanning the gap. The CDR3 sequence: CSANRIMNTEAFF. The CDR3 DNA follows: TGCAGCGCAAACAGGATCATGAACACTGAAGCTTTCTTT.

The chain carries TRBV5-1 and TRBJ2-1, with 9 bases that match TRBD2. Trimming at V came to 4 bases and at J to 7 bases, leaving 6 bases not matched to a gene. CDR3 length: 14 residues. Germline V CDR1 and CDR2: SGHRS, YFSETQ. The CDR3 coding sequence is TGCGCCAGCAGCCATAGCGGGAGAGTAAATGAGCAGTTCTTC. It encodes CASSHSGRVNEQFF.

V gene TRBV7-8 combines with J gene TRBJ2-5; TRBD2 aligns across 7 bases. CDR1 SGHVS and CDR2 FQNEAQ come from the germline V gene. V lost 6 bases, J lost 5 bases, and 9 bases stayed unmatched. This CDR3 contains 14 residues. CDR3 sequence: CASRLREIWETQYF. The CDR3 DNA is TGTGCCAGCAGGCTGCGGGAGATCTGGGAGACCCAGTACTTC.

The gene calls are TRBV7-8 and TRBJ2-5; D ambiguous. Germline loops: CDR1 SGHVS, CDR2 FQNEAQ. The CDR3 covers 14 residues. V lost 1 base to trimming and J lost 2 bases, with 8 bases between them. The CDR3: CASSLEGSQETQYF. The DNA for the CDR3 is TGTGCCAGCAGCTTAGAGGGTTCTCAAGAGACCCAGTACTTC.

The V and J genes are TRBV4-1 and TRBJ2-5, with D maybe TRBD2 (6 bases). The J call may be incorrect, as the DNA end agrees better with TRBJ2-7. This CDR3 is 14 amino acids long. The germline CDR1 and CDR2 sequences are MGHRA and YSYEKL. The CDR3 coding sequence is TGCGCCAGCAGCCATGCGGGAAGCTCCTACGAGCAGTACTTC. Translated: CASSHAGSSYEQYF.

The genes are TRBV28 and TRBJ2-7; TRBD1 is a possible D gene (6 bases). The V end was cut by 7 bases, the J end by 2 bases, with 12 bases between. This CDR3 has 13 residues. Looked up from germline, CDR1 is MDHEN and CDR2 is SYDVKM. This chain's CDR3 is CASTRDIPYEQYF. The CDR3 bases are TGTGCCAGCACCCGGGACATTCCCTACGAGCAGTACTTC.

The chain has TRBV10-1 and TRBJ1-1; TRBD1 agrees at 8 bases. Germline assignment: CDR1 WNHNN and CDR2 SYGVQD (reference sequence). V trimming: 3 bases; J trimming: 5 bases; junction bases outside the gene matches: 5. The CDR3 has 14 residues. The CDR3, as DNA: TGCGCCAGCAGTGAAGCGGACAGGGATACTGAAGCTTTCTTT. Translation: CASSEADRDTEAFF.

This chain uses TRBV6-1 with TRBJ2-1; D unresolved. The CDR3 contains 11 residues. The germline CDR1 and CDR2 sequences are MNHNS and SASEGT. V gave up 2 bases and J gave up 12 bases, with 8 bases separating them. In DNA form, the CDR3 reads TGTGCCAGCAGTGAATCAGCCACGCAGTTCTTC. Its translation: CASSESATQFF.

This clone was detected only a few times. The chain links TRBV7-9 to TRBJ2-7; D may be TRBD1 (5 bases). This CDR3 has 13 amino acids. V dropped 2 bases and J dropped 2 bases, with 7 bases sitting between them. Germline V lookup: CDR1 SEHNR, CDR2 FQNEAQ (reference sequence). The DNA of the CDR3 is TGTGCCAGCAGCTTACAGGGCCCCTACGAGCAGTACTTC. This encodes CASSLQGPYEQYF.

CDR3 sequence reads: CASSTGTSGSHSYEQYF. The CDR3 DNA sequence: TGTGCCAGTAGCACCGGGACTAGCGGCTCACACTCCTACGAGCAGTACTTC. This chain uses TRBV19 with TRBJ2-7; TRBD2 matches at 11 bases. This CDR3 spans 17 amino acids. CDR1 and CDR2 (germline): LNHDA, SQIVND (reference sequence). V was pared by 6 bases and J by 0 bases, with 10 bases of the junction left unmatched.

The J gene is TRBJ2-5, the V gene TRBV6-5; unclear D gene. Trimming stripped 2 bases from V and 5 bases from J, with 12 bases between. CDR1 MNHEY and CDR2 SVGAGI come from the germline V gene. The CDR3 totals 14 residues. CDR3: CASSYEYGLETQYF. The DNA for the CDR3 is TGTGCCAGCAGTTACGAGTACGGGTTGGAGACCCAGTACTTC.

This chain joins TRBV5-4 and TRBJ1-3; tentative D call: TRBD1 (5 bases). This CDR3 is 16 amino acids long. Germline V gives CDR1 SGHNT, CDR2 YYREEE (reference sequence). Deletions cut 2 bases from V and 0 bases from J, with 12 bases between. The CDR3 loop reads CASSFLGVGSGNTIYF. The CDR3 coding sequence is TGTGCCAGCAGCTTTTTGGGGGTCGGCTCTGGAAACACCATATATTTT.

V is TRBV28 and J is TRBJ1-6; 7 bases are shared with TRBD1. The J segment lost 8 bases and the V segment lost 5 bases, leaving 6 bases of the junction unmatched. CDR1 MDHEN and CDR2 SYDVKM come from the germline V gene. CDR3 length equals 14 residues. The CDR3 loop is CASSAATGYSPLHF. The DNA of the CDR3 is TGTGCCAGCAGTGCCGCGACAGGGTATTCACCCCTCCACTTT.

The CDR3 DNA follows: TGTGCCAGCACCATGGACCCTCAGTACAATGAGCAGTTCTTC. Translated: CASTMDPQYNEQFF. The chain has TRBV2 and TRBJ2-1, with D unclear. V was trimmed by 7 bases and J by 4 bases, leaving 14 bases between them. The germline V gene has CDR1 SNHLY and CDR2 FYNNEI. The CDR3 extends over 14 amino acids.

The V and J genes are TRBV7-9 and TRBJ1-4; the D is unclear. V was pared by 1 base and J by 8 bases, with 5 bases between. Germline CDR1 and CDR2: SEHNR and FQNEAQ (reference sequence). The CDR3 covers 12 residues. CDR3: CASSLVGEKLFF. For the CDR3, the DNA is TGTGCCAGCAGCTTAGTTGGGGAAAAACTGTTTTTT.

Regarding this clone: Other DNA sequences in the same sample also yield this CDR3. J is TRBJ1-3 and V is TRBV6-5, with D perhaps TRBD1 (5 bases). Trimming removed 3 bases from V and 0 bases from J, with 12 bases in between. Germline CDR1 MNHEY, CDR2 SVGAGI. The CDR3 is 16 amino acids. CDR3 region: CASSYSGDSSGNTIYF. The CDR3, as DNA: TGTGCCAGCAGTTATTCTGGGGACTCCTCTGGAAACACCATATATTTT.